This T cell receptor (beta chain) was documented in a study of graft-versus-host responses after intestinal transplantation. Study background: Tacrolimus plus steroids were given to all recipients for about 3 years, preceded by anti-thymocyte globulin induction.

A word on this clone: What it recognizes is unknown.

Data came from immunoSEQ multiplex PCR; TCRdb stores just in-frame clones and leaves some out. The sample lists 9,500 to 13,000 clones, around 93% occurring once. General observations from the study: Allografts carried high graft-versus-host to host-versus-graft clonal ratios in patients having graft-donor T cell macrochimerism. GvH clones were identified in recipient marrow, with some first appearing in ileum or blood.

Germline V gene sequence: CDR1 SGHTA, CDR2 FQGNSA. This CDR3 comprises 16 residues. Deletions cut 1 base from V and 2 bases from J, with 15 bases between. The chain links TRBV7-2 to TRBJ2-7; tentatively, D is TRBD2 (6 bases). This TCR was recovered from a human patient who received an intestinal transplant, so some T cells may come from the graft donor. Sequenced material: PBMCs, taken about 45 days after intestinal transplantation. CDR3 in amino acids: CASSLGAAGPPYEQYF. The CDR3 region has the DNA TGTGCCAGCAGCTTAGGAGCGGCGGGGCCGCCCTACGAGCAGTACTTC.